This paragraph reports one T cell receptor (beta chain). The CDR3 consists of 19 residues. Trimming at V came to 3 bases and at J to 0 bases, leaving 10 bases not matched to a gene. Germline V gene sequence: CDR1 KGHSH, CDR2 LQKENI. This specimen belongs to a study of cytomegalovirus exposure and HLA in healthy donors. Assay used: immunoSEQ multiplex PCR; TCRdb lists only in-frame clones, some missing. The sample includes over 150,000 clones, around 88% of them seen just once. Sequenced input: PBMCs. This clonotype was obtained from a man aged 18-30 years in good health and CMV-seropositive. The chain links TRBV18 to TRBJ1-6; 8 bases fit TRBD1. CDR3 nucleotides: TGTGCCAGCTCACCGGGACAGGCTAGTCTATTCTCCTATAATTCACCCCTCCACTTT. Translating it yields CASSPGQASLFSYNSPLHF. Based on the CDR3 plus reference TRBV18 and TRBJ1-6, the full variable domain is NAGVMQNPRHLVRRRGQEARLRCSPMKGHSHVYWYRQLPEEGLKFMVYLQKENIIDESGMPKERFSAEFPKEGPSILRIQQVVRGDSAAYFCASSPGQASLFSYNSPLHFGNGTRLTVT.